This T cell receptor (beta chain) appears in the sequencing data of a study of T cells in Graves' hyperthyroidism and ophthalmopathy. Study details: Peripheral blood was collected at initial diagnosis, before any treatment. Notes on the study in general: Most thyroid clonotypes that were expanded above 0.001 also turned up in blood.

The CDR3 is 15 residues long. Trimming stripped 4 bases from V and 6 bases from J, with 18 bases between. This clonotype was counted many times. Its antigen is not known. The TCR beta CDR3 regions underwent amplification using RNA transcripts as the source. A first-round RT-PCR of the TCR CDR3 used the HTBI primer set. Each CDR3 protein gets one entry after TCRdb re-called the multiplex PCR reads with MiXCR. This sample yields fewer than 400,000 distinct CDR3 sequences, of which over 11% are seen a single time; over 25% belongs to the top ten. Each person with ophthalmopathy scored at least 3 on the Clinical Activity Score, reached NOSPECS grade 4 or higher, and had been ill under 3 months. Fresh peripheral blood, about 9.6 ml, yielded the PBMCs.

This clonotype was obtained from a man over 45 with Graves' ophthalmopathy. The chain couples TRBV12-3 or TRBV12-4 to TRBJ1-2, with a weak D call TRBD1 (6 bases). The sample consisted of blood. CDR3: CASSSTRGYLDGYTF. Written as DNA, the CDR3 is TGTGCCAGCAGTTCAACAAGGGGGTACTTGGATGGCTACACCTTC.